This passage covers 13 T cell receptor beta chains from one sample sequenced in a study of blood T cell repertoires in COVID-19. The data were produced by immunoSEQ multiplex PCR, yet TCRdb's version contains in-frame clones alone and is incomplete. The sample records about 260,000 clones, 87% being singletons. Sequencing was performed on peripheral blood. The receptors stem from a woman between 40 and 50 years old who had recovered from COVID-19.

The V call is TRBV27, the J call TRBJ2-3; 7 bases map to TRBD1. The germline gives CDR1 MNHEY, CDR2 SMNVEV (reference sequence). With 4 bases clipped from V and 4 bases from J, the junction kept 11 bases outside the gene matches. This CDR3 is 16 amino acids long. The DNA for the CDR3 is TGTGCCAGCAGTTATCGACAGGGCTGGTTGGCAGATACGCAGTATTTT. Translated, it gives CASSYRQGWLADTQYF.

This chain joins TRBV5-6 and TRBJ1-2, with TRBD1 as a possible D gene (5 bases). Germline lookup yields CDR1 SGHDT and CDR2 YYEEEE. CDR3 length: 14 amino acids. V was clipped by 4 bases and J by 4 bases, with 14 bases between them. The CDR3 loop is CASSTRGTFYGYTF. DNA for the CDR3: TGTGCCAGCAGCACACGGGGGACCTTCTATGGCTACACCTTC. Full variable domain (remainder filled in from reference TRBV5-6 and TRBJ1-2): DAGVTQSPTHLIKTRGQQVTLRCSPKSGHDTVSWYQQALGQGPQFIFQYYEEEERQRGNFPDRFSGHQFPNYSSELNVNALLLGDSALYLCASSTRGTFYGYTFGSGTRLTVV.

CDR3 coding DNA: TGTGCCAGCAGCCCGGGACAGGGGACCGAAAAACTGTTTTTT. Translating gives CASSPGQGTEKLFF. The chain recombines TRBV7-9 with TRBJ1-4; 10 bases map to TRBD1. The CDR3 has 14 amino acids. Germline V CDR1 and CDR2: SEHNR, FQNEAQ (reference sequence). The V gene end was trimmed by 5 bases and the J gene end by 8 bases; junction bases not matched to a gene: 5. The entire variable domain, with the rest obtained from reference TRBV7-9 and TRBJ1-4, is as follows: DTGVSQNPRHKITKRGQNVTFRCDPISEHNRLYWYRQTLGQGPEFLTYFQNEAQLEKSRLLSDRFSAERPKGSFSTLEIQRTEQGDSAMYLCASSPGQGTEKLFFGSGTQLSVL.

The chain links TRBV2 to TRBJ1-1; D possibly corresponds to TRBD1 (5 bases). V dropped 7 bases and J dropped 1 base, with 19 bases sitting between them. Germline V gene lookup returns CDR1 SNHLY and CDR2 FYNNEI. The CDR3 runs 16 residues. CDR3 DNA: TGTGCCAGCATATGGGCTCCGAGACAGCCGAACACTGAAGCTTTCTTT. Translated: CASIWAPRQPNTEAFF.

In this sample, this clone turned up a few times. The J gene is TRBJ1-1, the V gene TRBV7-3; tentatively, D is TRBD1 (6 bases). The V gene lost 0 bases and the J gene lost 11 bases, with 13 bases spanning the gap. The length of the CDR3 is 13 residues. Germline lookup yields CDR1 SGHTA and CDR2 FQGTGA. The CDR3 nucleotides read TGTGCCAGCAGCTTAACCGGTGCAGGGGCCGCTTTCTTT. Translated, it gives CASSLTGAGAAFF.

For the CDR3, the DNA is TGCAGCGTTGTCGCAAGATACAGCTCCTACGAGCAGTACTTC. This gives the protein CSVVARYSSYEQYF. This chain joins TRBV29-1 and TRBJ2-7; no clear D. Germline V gene sequence: CDR1 SQVTM, CDR2 ANQGSEA. The ends were cut back, 4 bases at V and 0 bases at J, with 13 bases in the middle. The CDR3 covers 14 residues.

This chain joins TRBV27 and TRBJ1-4; D call uncertain. From germline, CDR1 is MNHEY and CDR2 SMNVEV (reference sequence). The CDR3 consists of 14 residues. With 2 bases removed from V and 7 bases from J, the gap between germline ends came to 11 bases. Here the CDR3 DNA reads TGTGCCAGCAGTTTAAGACGGCGGAGTGAAAAACTGTTTTTT. Translating gives CASSLRRRSEKLFF.

The J gene is TRBJ2-3, the V gene TRBV30; 12 nucleotides agree with TRBD2. The CDR3 is made up of 16 amino acids. Trimming at V came to 0 bases and at J to 4 bases, leaving 5 bases not matched to a gene. CDR1 GTSNPN and CDR2 SVGIG come from the germline V gene (reference sequence). The CDR3, as DNA: TGTGCCTGGAGTGTAGGACTAGCGGGGCTTCCAGATACGCAGTATTTT. Translation: CAWSVGLAGLPDTQYF. The full variable domain, completed using reference TRBV30 and TRBJ2-3, is SQTIHQWPATLVQPVGSPLSLECTVEGTSNPNLYWYRQAAGRGLQLLFYSVGIGQISSEVPQNLSASRPQDRQFILSSKKLLLSDSGFYLCAWSVGLAGLPDTQYFGPGTRLTVL.

The rearrangement links TRBV28 to TRBJ2-3; maybe TRBD1 (5 bases). The CDR3 has 15 residues. Trimming removed 6 bases at V and 0 bases at J, with 13 bases between. Germline lookup yields CDR1 MDHEN and CDR2 SYDVKM. The CDR3 DNA sequence: TGTGCCAGCAGGTCAAGGGGATATAGCACAGATACGCAGTATTTT. Its translation is CASRSRGYSTDTQYF.

This clone turned up a few times. For the CDR3, the DNA is TGCAGCGTTGCACCCGGGGGCAATGAGCAGTTCTTC. Protein product: CSVAPGGNEQFF. This chain joins TRBV29-1 and TRBJ2-1, with D perhaps matching TRBD2 (6 bases). Germline CDR1 SQVTM, CDR2 ANQGSEA. Deletions cut 4 bases from V and 6 bases from J, with 10 bases between. There are 12 residues in the CDR3.

The rearrangement uses TRBV27 and TRBJ2-6; D unresolved. CDR1 and CDR2 (germline): MNHEY, SMNVEV (reference sequence). The CDR3 spans 13 residues. Trimming removed 8 bases at V and 4 bases at J, with 9 bases between. The DNA of the CDR3 is TGTGCCAGCTCCCCCCCGGGGGCCAACGTCCTGACTTTC. Protein product: CASSPPGANVLTF.

The chain links TRBV7-3 to TRBJ2-2, with 7 nucleotides matching TRBD1. The CDR3 consists of 16 residues. The germline gives CDR1 SGHTA, CDR2 FQGTGA. The junction had 12 bases not matched to a gene; V was cut back by 5 bases and J by 6 bases. CDR3 in amino acids: CASSLNPGQLAGELFF. The DNA for the CDR3 is TGTGCCAGCAGCCTAAACCCGGGACAGTTGGCCGGGGAGCTGTTTTTT.

The chain couples TRBV5-6 to TRBJ1-2; no definite D call. CDR3 length: 12 residues. The V gene's germline CDR1 is SGHDT and CDR2 YYEEEE. Between the trimmed V and J ends, which lost 2 bases and 5 bases, there was a span of 7 bases. The DNA for the CDR3 is TGTGCCAGCAGCTTCCAACATTATGGCTACACCTTC. It specifies CASSFQHYGYTF.